This T cell receptor beta chain is drawn from a study of blood T cell repertoires in COVID-19. Study-wide background: Sources were T cells, B-cell-depleted T cells, or PBMCs; the material itself was cDNA or gDNA.

Authors' processing steps: Amplified reference gene primers provided the basis for estimating nucleated cell counts. Clones were sequenced by immunoSEQ multiplex PCR, and TCRdb holds only the in-frame ones, with some missing. Clone size and the V and J calls come from that table; the DNA yielded D and trimming. The sample shows 150,000 or so clones, around 83% of them seen only once. Germline-derived CDR1 and CDR2 are MRHNA and SNTAGT. There are 17 residues in the CDR3. The V segment lost 4 bases and the J segment 1 base; nucleotides outside the gene matches: 9. Sequenced input: peripheral blood. This sequence was found in a woman aged 80 or older with acute or convalescent COVID-19. The V call is TRBV6-4, the J call TRBJ2-3; 9 bases match TRBD1. CDR3 coding DNA: TGTGCCAGCAGTGTCGACAGGGGGAAATGGCGCACAGATACGCAGTATTTT. This codes for CASSVDRGKWRTDTQYF.